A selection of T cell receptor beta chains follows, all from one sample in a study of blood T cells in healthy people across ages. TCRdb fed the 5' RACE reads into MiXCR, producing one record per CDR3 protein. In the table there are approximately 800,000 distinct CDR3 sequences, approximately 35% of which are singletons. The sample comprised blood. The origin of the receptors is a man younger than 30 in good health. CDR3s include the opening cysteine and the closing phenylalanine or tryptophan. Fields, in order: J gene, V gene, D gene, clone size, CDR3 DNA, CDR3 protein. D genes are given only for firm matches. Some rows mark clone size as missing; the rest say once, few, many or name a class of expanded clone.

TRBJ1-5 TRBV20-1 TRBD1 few TGCAGTGCTAGAGATCAGGACAGGGTAAACCAGCCCCAGCATTTT CSARDQDRVNQPQHF
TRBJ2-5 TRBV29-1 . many TGCAGCGTTGGGGGGAAAGAGACCCAGTACTTC CSVGGKETQYF
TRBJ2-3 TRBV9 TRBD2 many TGTGCCAGCAGCGCTAGCGGGGGGGCCCCAGATACGCAGTATTTT CASSASGGAPDTQYF
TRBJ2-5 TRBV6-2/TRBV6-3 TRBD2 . TGTGCCAGCAGCCTGCCAAGCGGGGACCCTCAAGAGACCCAGTACTTC CASSLPSGDPQETQYF
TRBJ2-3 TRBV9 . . TGTGCCAGCAGCGTAGGTCCTGGGACTAGCACAGATACGCAGTATTTT CASSVGPGTSTDTQYF
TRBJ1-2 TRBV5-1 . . TGCGCCAGCAGCCCCAGGACAGAACTTTATGGCTACACCTTC CASSPRTELYGYTF
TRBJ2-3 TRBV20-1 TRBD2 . TGCAGTGCTCCCCCCGGGACTAGCACCACAGATACGCAGTATTTT CSAPPGTSTTDTQYF
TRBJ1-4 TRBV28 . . TGTGCCAGCAGTGGCCGGGATGAAAAACTGTTTTTT CASSGRDEKLFF
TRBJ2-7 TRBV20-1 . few TGCAGTGCTGGGGGGGGCCTACTCTACGAGCAGTACTTC CSAGGGLLYEQYF
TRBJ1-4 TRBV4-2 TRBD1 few TGTGCCAGCAGCTTGCGGACAGGGACCCTTTCAGTTAATGAAAAACTGTTTTTT CASSLRTGTLSVNEKLFF
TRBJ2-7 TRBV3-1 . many TGTGCCAGCAGCCAACCCAGAATGGCGGGATTCGAGCAGTACTTC CASSQPRMAGFEQYF
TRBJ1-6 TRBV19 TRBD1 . TGTGCCAGTTGGGACAGAAAAAGTTATTCACCCCTCCACTTT CASWDRKSYSPLHF
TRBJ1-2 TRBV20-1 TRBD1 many TGCAGTGCTAGAGATGTAGGGGGCGGCTACACCTTC CSARDVGGGYTF
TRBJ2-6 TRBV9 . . TGTGCCAGCAGCCCCAAACCCACCCGGAGCTCTGGGGCCAACGTCCTGACTTTC CASSPKPTRSSGANVLTF
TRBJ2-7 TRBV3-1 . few TGTGCCAGCAGCCAGTCGGGTGAGCAGTACTTC CASSQSGEQYF
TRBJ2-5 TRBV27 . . TGTGCCAGCAGTCAACCTCCCCAAGAGACCCAGTACTTC CASSQPPQETQYF
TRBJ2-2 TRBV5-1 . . TGCGCCAGCAGCTTGGGCAGGGGGGCCCAAACCGGGGAGCTGTTTTTT CASSLGRGAQTGELFF
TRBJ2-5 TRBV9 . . TGTGCCAGCAGCCCCGATCTGGAGACCCAGTACTTC CASSPDLETQYF
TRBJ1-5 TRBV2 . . TGTGCCAGCAGTGAGGTTGGTGGAACTCAGCCCCAGCATTTT CASSEVGGTQPQHF
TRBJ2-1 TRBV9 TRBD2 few TGTGCCAGCAGCCCGAGCGGGTCGAGCGGGGGATACAATGAGCAGTTCTTC CASSPSGSSGGYNEQFF
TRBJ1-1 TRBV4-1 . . TGCGCCAGCAGCCAAGGTCACTCACTGGGGATAGACACTGAAGCTTTCTTT CASSQGHSLGIDTEAFF
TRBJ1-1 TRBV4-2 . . TGTGCCAGCAGCCAAGATCCCAGGAATGAAGCTTTCTTT CASSQDPRNEAFF
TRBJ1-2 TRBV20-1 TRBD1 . TGCAGTGCTAGAGAGTTGCTGAACAGGGGCTTCTATGGCTACACCTTC CSARELLNRGFYGYTF
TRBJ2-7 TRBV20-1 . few TGCAGTGCTAGAGATAACGGGGCCCCTAGCTCCTACAATGAGCAGTACTTC CSARDNGAPSSYNEQYF
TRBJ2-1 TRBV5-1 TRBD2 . TGCGCCAGCAGCTCCCTGACTAGCGGGAATGAGCAGTTCTTC CASSSLTSGNEQFF
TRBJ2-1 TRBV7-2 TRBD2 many TGTGCCAGCAGCTTTTTCCGGACTAGCGGCGACTTCTCCTACAATGAGCAGTTCTTC CASSFFRTSGDFSYNEQFF
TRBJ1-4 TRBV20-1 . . TGCGGTGCTGCAAGAGACAGCAATAATGAAAAACTGTTTTTT CGAARDSNNEKLFF
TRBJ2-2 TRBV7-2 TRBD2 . TGTGCCAGCAGCGGTGGGACTAGCCCCGGGGAGCTGTTTTTT CASSGGTSPGELFF
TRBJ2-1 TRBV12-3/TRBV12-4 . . TGTGCCAGCAGTTTAGGAGGGGGAAGTGGTGAGCAGTTCTTC CASSLGGGSGEQFF
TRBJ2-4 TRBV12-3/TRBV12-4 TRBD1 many TGTGCCAGCATCCCCGACAGGGGCAAAAACATTCAGTACTTC CASIPDRGKNIQYF
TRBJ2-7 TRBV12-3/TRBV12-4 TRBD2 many TGTGCCAGCAGTTTTCAGCGGGGCGAGCAGTACTTC CASSFQRGEQYF
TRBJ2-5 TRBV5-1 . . TGCGCCAGCAGCTTGGCGACCCGAGGGGAGACCCAGTACTTC CASSLATRGETQYF
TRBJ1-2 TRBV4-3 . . TGCGCCAGCGGGGATATGAGTTTAGGTTACACCTTC CASGDMSLGYTF